Below are 30 T cell receptor beta chains sequenced from a single sample in a study of regulatory T cells in long-lasting Graves disease. As to time point: newly diagnosed GD, antithyroid drugs for less than 3 months. Isolated PBMC RNA provided the starting material for the TCR library. Library construction for TCR beta used iRepertoire HTBI primers and Arm-PCR of CDR3 regions. TCRdb fed the multiplex PCR reads into MiXCR, producing one record per CDR3 protein. The sample carries over 400,000 distinct CDR3 sequences, approximately 14% recorded once. This same sample was also taken into another study, of T cells in Graves' hyperthyroidism and ophthalmopathy.

The source was peripheral blood mononuclear cells (PBMCs), collected at new diagnosis, from a patient treated with antithyroid drugs. Source of these receptors: a woman aged 45-60 years with Graves disease.

J is TRBJ1-2 and V is TRBV5-6, with D uncertain. This CDR3 is 14 amino acids long. In germline, CDR1 is SGHDT, CDR2 YYEEEE. Trimming stripped 0 bases from V and 4 bases from J, with 10 bases between. The CDR3 loop is CASSLGAVTYGYTF. CDR3 sequence (DNA): TGTGCCAGCAGCTTGGGGGCAGTCACCTATGGCTACACCTTC.

This clonotype was recorded at least ten times. J is TRBJ2-1 and V is TRBV5-1; 7 nucleotides match TRBD2. CDR1 is SGHRS and CDR2 is YFSETQ in the germline V gene. The CDR3 length is 15 residues. V trimming: 1 base; J trimming: 6 bases; junction bases outside the gene matches: 7. CDR3 sequence: CASSLWGEGPNEQFF. CDR3 sequence (DNA): TGCGCCAGCAGCTTGTGGGGGGAGGGTCCCAATGAGCAGTTCTTC.

This clonotype turned up a few times. The J gene is TRBJ1-1, the V gene TRBV4-1; D may be TRBD1 (6 bases). From germline, CDR1 is MGHRA and CDR2 YSYEKL. This CDR3 has 16 residues. V was shortened by 1 base and J by 1 base, with 13 bases between the two germline ends. CDR3 region: CASSQGQGRTNTEAFF. The CDR3 nucleotides read TGCGCCAGCAGCCAAGGGCAGGGGCGGACGAACACTGAAGCTTTCTTT.

Only a few counts were recorded for this clonotype. The chain joins TRBV13 to TRBJ2-2; D possibly corresponds to TRBD2 (5 bases). The CDR3 length is 14 residues. Germline loops: CDR1 PRHDT, CDR2 FYEKMQ (reference sequence). With 5 bases removed from V and 1 base from J, the gap between germline ends came to 8 bases. The CDR3 sequence is CASSRGLNTGELFF. The CDR3 region has the DNA TGTGCCAGCAGCCGGGGATTGAACACCGGGGAGCTGTTTTTT.

This clonotype was seen repeatedly, ten times or more. The junction shows a germline mismatch at one end, possibly a read error. V is TRBV5-1 and J is TRBJ2-5, with no clear D. This CDR3 is built from 12 residues. CDR1 is SGHRS, CDR2 YFSETQ, per germline. CDR3 coding DNA: TGTGCCAGCAGCTTAGCCCAAGAGACCCAGTACTTC. Translating it yields CASSLAQETQYF.

This clonotype was recorded at least ten times. V and J are TRBV18 and TRBJ1-5, with no clear D. The V end was cut by 3 bases, the J end by 4 bases, with 13 bases between. The CDR3 is 15 residues long. Germline values: CDR1 KGHSH, CDR2 LQKENI. As DNA, the CDR3 is TGTGCCAGCTCACCGGTTCAGGCAGGAAATCAGCCCCAGCATTTT. Its protein is CASSPVQAGNQPQHF.

This clonotype was recorded at least ten times. This chain links TRBV27 with TRBJ2-1, with TRBD1 identical over 9 bases. V was pared by 5 bases and J by 0 bases, with 2 bases of the junction left unmatched. The CDR3 is 15 residues long. The germline gives CDR1 MNHEY, CDR2 SMNVEV (reference sequence). CDR3 in DNA: TGTGCCAGCAGTGCGACAGGGGGCTCCTACAATGAGCAGTTCTTC. It yields the protein CASSATGGSYNEQFF.

A few counts support this clonotype. The chain employs TRBV5-5 and TRBJ1-5, with a possible D match to TRBD1 (6 bases). Trimming took 4 bases from V and 0 from J, leaving 14 bases between them. CDR3 size: 16 residues. Germline assignment: CDR1 SGHKS and CDR2 YYEKEE (reference sequence). The chain's CDR3 is CASSLQGSNSNQPQHF. CDR3 coding DNA: TGTGCCAGCAGCCTACAGGGCTCGAATAGCAATCAGCCCCAGCATTTT.

This clonotype appeared many times. The chain employs TRBV12-3 or TRBV12-4 and TRBJ2-1, with D perhaps matching TRBD2 (6 bases). The CDR3 extends over 15 amino acids. The ends were cut back, 6 bases at V and 6 bases at J, with 18 bases in the middle. The CDR3 region is CASSPRGGGSNEQFF. CDR3 coding DNA: TGTGCCAGCAGCCCGAGGGGTGGGGGGAGCAATGAGCAGTTCTTC.

The chain recombines TRBV19 with TRBJ2-1; 14 bases match TRBD2. This CDR3 region has 19 residues. V trimming: 3 bases; J trimming: 8 bases; junction bases outside the gene matches: 15. Per the germline V gene, CDR1 is LNHDA and CDR2 is SQIVND (reference sequence). CDR3 region: CASSIGLAGGHKGIDEQFF. CDR3 nucleotides: TGTGCCAGTAGTATTGGACTAGCGGGAGGTCACAAGGGTATCGATGAGCAGTTCTTC.

The chain recombines TRBV30 with TRBJ1-1; D is perhaps TRBD1 (5 bases). Trimming took off 3 bases at V and 9 bases at J, with 14 bases between the two ends. This CDR3 is 12 amino acids long. The germline V gene has CDR1 GTSNPN and CDR2 SVGIG (reference sequence). The CDR3 nucleotides are TGTGCCTGGAGCGGCCCGGGGGGACAAGCTTTCTTT. The encoded protein is CAWSGPGGQAFF.

This clonotype occurred many times. The V and J genes are TRBV28 and TRBJ2-3; 9 positions match TRBD2. Germline CDR1 is MDHEN and CDR2 is SYDVKM. The CDR3 has 17 residues. Unmatched junction bases numbered 12, after V lost 3 bases and J lost 5 bases. CDR3 nucleotide sequence: TGTGCCAGCAGTTTCCCCCCCGGCGGGAGGGCCATAGATACGCAGTATTTT. This translates into CASSFPPGGRAIDTQYF.

This clonotype was seen many times. The gene calls are TRBV7-2 and TRBJ2-7; D uncertain. The germline V gene has CDR1 SGHTA and CDR2 FQGNSA. Trimming took off 3 bases at V and 6 bases at J, with 15 bases between the two ends. CDR3 length: 14 amino acids. CDR3 sequence: CASSFPIVAGEQYF. Here the CDR3 DNA reads TGTGCCAGCAGCTTCCCAATCGTAGCTGGCGAGCAGTACTTC.

The CDR3 protein is CAWNPGQGWYEQYF. The CDR3 nucleotides read TGTGCCTGGAATCCGGGACAGGGTTGGTACGAGCAGTACTTC. V gene TRBV30 combines with J gene TRBJ2-7, with 9 positions matching TRBD1. The CDR3 sequence is 14 residues long. Germline V lookup: CDR1 GTSNPN, CDR2 SVGIG (reference sequence). V shed 4 bases and J 4 bases; nucleotides not matched to a gene: 8. The complete variable domain, with remaining parts taken from reference TRBV30 and TRBJ2-7, reads SQTIHQWPATLVQPVGSPLSLECTVEGTSNPNLYWYRQAAGRGLQLLFYSVGIGQISSEVPQNLSASRPQDRQFILSSKKLLLSDSGFYLCAWNPGQGWYEQYFGPGTRLTVT.

This clonotype was recorded many times. The V gene is TRBV11-2, the J gene TRBJ2-1; D remains unclear. The CDR3 is 17 residues long. V dropped 5 bases and J dropped 8 bases, with 25 bases sitting between them. Germline lookup yields CDR1 SGHAT and CDR2 FQNNGV. The CDR3 loop reads CASSLGATSGGVHEQFF. The CDR3 nucleotides read TGTGCCAGCAGCCTAGGCGCGACTTCTGGCGGTGTCCATGAGCAGTTCTTC.

This clonotype was seen ten or more times. This chain joins TRBV12-3 or TRBV12-4 and TRBJ2-1; TRBD2 matches at 12 bases. Trimming at V came to 3 bases and at J to 9 bases, leaving 12 bases not matched to a gene. The CDR3 loop spans 17 amino acids. CDR3 bases: TGTGCCAGCAGTTTCTTTTTTGCTAGCGGGAGGGCGGGTGAGCAGTTCTTC. It encodes CASSFFFASGRAGEQFF.

This clonotype was recorded many times. The CDR3 here is CASSYRDRTYEQYF. CDR3 in DNA: TGTGCCAGCAGTTACCGGGACAGAACCTACGAGCAGTACTTC. V gene TRBV6-5 combines with J gene TRBJ2-7; 7 positions match TRBD1. CDR1 MNHEY and CDR2 SVGAGI come from the germline V gene. The CDR3 runs to 14 residues. Losses at the gene ends were 2 bases for V and 2 bases for J; bases not matched to a gene: 3.

This clonotype was detected ten times or more. The chain joins TRBV12-3 or TRBV12-4 to TRBJ2-7, with TRBD1 identical over 9 bases. With V trimmed by 6 bases and J by 0 bases, 6 bases remained unmatched. The CDR3 has 15 residues. DNA for the CDR3: TGTGCCAGCAGCCTGGACAGGGGTGGCTCCTACGAGCAGTACTTC. Its protein is CASSLDRGGSYEQYF.

At least ten counts were recorded for this clonotype. The chain recombines TRBV12-3 or TRBV12-4 with TRBJ1-5, with a tentative D call TRBD1 (5 bases). Trimming removed 6 bases at V and 0 bases at J, with 9 bases between. The CDR3 length is 14 residues. CDR3 nucleotide sequence: TGTGCCAGCAGACGGGACGTTAGCAATCAGCCCCAGCATTTT. Its protein product is CASRRDVSNQPQHF.

Concerning this clonotype itself: A read error may produce the germline difference seen at one junction end. The chain couples TRBV6-1 to TRBJ2-7; the D is unclear. Per the germline V gene, CDR1 is MNHNS and CDR2 is SASEGT. The CDR3 has 13 residues. CDR3 DNA: TGTGCCGGCAGTCGTCTTAGCTCCTACGAGCAGTACTTC. Amino acid sequence: CAGSRLSSYEQYF.

Many counts were recorded for this clonotype. The genes are TRBV20-1 and TRBJ1-1; TRBD1 matches 7 bases. This CDR3 is 16 amino acids long. Germline assignment: CDR1 DFQATT and CDR2 SNEGSKA (reference sequence). Losses at the gene ends were 5 bases for V and 1 base for J; bases not matched to a gene: 13. CDR3: CSAEPRGRLWNTEAFF. CDR3 in DNA: TGCAGTGCTGAGCCAAGGGGGCGTCTATGGAACACTGAAGCTTTCTTT.

This sequence joins TRBV4-1 and TRBJ2-2; D is ambiguous. The CDR3 runs 16 residues. The ends were cut back, 1 base at V and 1 base at J, with 10 bases in the middle. CDR1 is MGHRA, CDR2 YSYEKL, per germline. The CDR3 DNA reads as TGCGCCAGCAGCCAAGGTTTTATAGGGAACACCGGGGAGCTGTTTTTT. Its translation is CASSQGFIGNTGELFF.

This clonotype was detected ten times or more. The V gene is TRBV18, the J gene TRBJ1-1; TRBD1 might be the D (6 bases). Germline assignment: CDR1 KGHSH and CDR2 LQKENI. The CDR3 runs 14 residues. The V gene lost 0 bases and the J gene lost 1 base, with 6 bases spanning the gap. CDR3 sequence (DNA): TGTGCCAGCTCACCACCGGGGGCGAACACTGAAGCTTTCTTT. This translates into CASSPPGANTEAFF.

This clonotype has only a few counts. The chain employs TRBV19 and TRBJ2-5; no clear D gene. This CDR3 comprises 12 residues. Germline assignment: CDR1 LNHDA and CDR2 SQIVND (reference sequence). The V end lost 10 bases, the J end lost 1 base, and 10 bases lay between the germline ends. The CDR3 bases are TGTGCCACGGCAAACCTCCAAGAGACCCAGTACTTC. It translates to CATANLQETQYF.

This clonotype showed up just a few times. The chain combines TRBV5-1 with TRBJ2-3; the D gene is possibly TRBD1 (6 bases). V was trimmed by 4 bases and J by 0 bases, leaving 15 bases between them. There are 16 residues in the CDR3. Per the germline V gene, CDR1 is SGHRS and CDR2 is YFSETQ. In DNA, the CDR3 is TGCGCCAGCAGCAGGACAGCCCGAACTAGCACAGATACGCAGTATTTT. Translation: CASSRTARTSTDTQYF.

Many counts were recorded for this clonotype. This rearrangement joins TRBV27 to TRBJ2-7; 9 bases are shared with TRBD1. The CDR3 covers 15 residues. Trimming at V came to 5 bases and at J to 5 bases, leaving 10 bases not matched to a gene. Germline V gene data show CDR1 as MNHEY and CDR2 as SMNVEV (reference sequence). Written as DNA, the CDR3 is TGTGCCAGCAGTCGCCCGGGACAGGGCTTCCACGAGCAGTACTTC. This gives the protein CASSRPGQGFHEQYF.

The chain combines TRBV3-1 with TRBJ2-7; 15 bases line up with TRBD2. This CDR3 has 16 residues. The J segment lost 6 bases and the V segment lost 5 bases, leaving 8 bases of the junction unmatched. Germline V gene lookup returns CDR1 LGHDT and CDR2 YNNKEL (reference sequence). CDR3 loop: CASSAGLAGGPFEQYF. Written as DNA, the CDR3 is TGTGCCAGCAGCGCCGGACTAGCGGGAGGGCCGTTCGAGCAGTACTTC.

The chain recombines TRBV3-1 with TRBJ1-1, with 8 bases that match TRBD1. Germline V gene data show CDR1 as LGHDT and CDR2 as YNNKEL (reference sequence). The CDR3 spans 14 residues. With 3 bases clipped from V and 4 bases from J, the junction kept 4 bases outside the gene matches. The DNA for the CDR3 is TGTGCCAGCAGCCACTTCGGACAGGGCACTGAAGCTTTCTTT. It specifies CASSHFGQGTEAFF.

In its sample, this clonotype was seen many times. The chain couples TRBV29-1 to TRBJ2-1; 10 bases align to TRBD2. The CDR3 contains 13 residues. V was clipped by 4 bases and J by 8 bases; unmatched bases: 5. In germline, CDR1 is SQVTM, CDR2 ANQGSEA. Written as DNA, the CDR3 is TGCAGCGTTGCTGCTAGCGGGAGCGATGAGCAGTTCTTC. It translates to CSVAASGSDEQFF.

The sample holds many counts of this clonotype. The junction departs from germline at one end; a sequencing error may be responsible. V usage is TRBV5-1 and J usage is TRBJ1-1, with D maybe TRBD1 (5 bases). The CDR3 is 14 amino acids. Germline V lookup: CDR1 SGHRS, CDR2 YFSETQ. The CDR3, as DNA: TGTGCCAGCAGCTTGGAGGGGCAGGGCACTGAAGCTTTCTTT. It is translated as CASSLEGQGTEAFF.